This T cell receptor beta chain emerged from a study of control samples from healthy donors and cancer patients. Method: immunoSEQ multiplex PCR; TCRdb's copy keeps in-frame clones and lacks some. Here the sample spans about 150,000 clones, around 92% being singletons. The specimen was blood. This sequence was found in a woman in her forties in good health.

The DNA for the CDR3 is TGTGCCAGCAGGAGGGCCACAGGGGGCCAGGAAGCTTTCTTT. Protein product: CASRRATGGQEAFF. The rearrangement joins TRBV6-5 to TRBJ1-1; 9 bases are shared with TRBD1. The CDR3 sequence is 14 residues long. V shed 6 bases, J shed 8 bases, and the junction held 10 bases outside the gene matches. Germline V gives CDR1 MNHEY, CDR2 SVGAGI.